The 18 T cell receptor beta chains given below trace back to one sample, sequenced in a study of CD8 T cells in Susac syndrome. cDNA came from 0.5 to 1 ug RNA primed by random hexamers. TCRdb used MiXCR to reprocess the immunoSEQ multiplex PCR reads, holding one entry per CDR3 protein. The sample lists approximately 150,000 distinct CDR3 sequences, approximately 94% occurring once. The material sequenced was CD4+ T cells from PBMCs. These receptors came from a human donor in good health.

CDR3 residues: CASSEGGHQPQHF. CDR3 nucleotide sequence: TGCGCCAGCAGTGAGGGGGGTCATCAGCCCCAGCATTTT. V usage is TRBV10-2 and J usage is TRBJ1-5; TRBD1 might be the D (5 bases). The V gene lost 2 bases and the J gene lost 5 bases, with 7 bases spanning the gap. From germline, CDR1 is WSHSY and CDR2 SAAADI. CDR3 length equals 13 residues.

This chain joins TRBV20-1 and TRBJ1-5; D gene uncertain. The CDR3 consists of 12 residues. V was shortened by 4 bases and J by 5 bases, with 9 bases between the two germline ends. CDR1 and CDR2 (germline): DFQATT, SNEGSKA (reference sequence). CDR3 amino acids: CSAITGDQPQHF. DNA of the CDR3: TGCAGTGCTATTACCGGGGATCAGCCCCAGCATTTT.

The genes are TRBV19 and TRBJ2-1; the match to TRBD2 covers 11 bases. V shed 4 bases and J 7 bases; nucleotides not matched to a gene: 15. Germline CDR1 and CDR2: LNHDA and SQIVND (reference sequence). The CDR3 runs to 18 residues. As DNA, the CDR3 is TGTGCCAGTAGTAGGGGCCTCACCACTAGCGGGAGTCGAAATGAGCAGTTCTTC. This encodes CASSRGLTTSGSRNEQFF.

CDR3 DNA: TGTGCCAGCAGTTATAGACTAGCGGGAGTGTTCTCCTACGAGCAGTACTTC. Its protein product is CASSYRLAGVFSYEQYF. J is TRBJ2-7 and V is TRBV5-6; 12 positions agree with TRBD2. CDR1 is SGHDT, CDR2 YYEEEE, per germline. Trimming took 5 bases from V and 0 from J; bases not matched to a gene: 9. The CDR3 covers 17 residues.

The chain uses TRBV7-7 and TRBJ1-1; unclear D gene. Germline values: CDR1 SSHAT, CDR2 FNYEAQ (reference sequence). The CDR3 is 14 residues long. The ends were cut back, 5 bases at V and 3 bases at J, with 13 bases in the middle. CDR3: CASSPLGGDTEAFF. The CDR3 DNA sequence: TGTGCCAGCAGCCCCTTAGGCGGGGACACTGAAGCTTTCTTT.

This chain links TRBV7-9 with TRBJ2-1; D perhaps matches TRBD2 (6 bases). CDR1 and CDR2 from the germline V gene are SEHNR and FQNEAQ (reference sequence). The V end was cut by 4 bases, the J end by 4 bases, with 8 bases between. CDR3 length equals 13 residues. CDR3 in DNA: TGTGCCAGCAGCTCCGGAGGGTACAATGAGCAGTTCTTC. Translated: CASSSGGYNEQFF.

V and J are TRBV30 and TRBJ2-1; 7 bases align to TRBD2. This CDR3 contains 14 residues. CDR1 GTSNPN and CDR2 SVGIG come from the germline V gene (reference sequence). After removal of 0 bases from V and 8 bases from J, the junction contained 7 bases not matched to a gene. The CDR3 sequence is CAWSVQQAGYEQFF. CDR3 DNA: TGTGCCTGGAGTGTACAACAAGCGGGGTATGAGCAGTTCTTC.

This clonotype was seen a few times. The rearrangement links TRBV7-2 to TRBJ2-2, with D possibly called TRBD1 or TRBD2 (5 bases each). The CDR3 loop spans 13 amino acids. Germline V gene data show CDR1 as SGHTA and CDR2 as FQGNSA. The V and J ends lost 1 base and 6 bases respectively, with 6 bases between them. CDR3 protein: CASSLVGAGELFF. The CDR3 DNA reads TGTGCCAGCAGCTTAGTGGGGGCCGGGGAGCTGTTTTTT. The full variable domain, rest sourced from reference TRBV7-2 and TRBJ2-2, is GAGVSQSPSNKVTEKGKDVELRCDPISGHTALYWYRQSLGQGLEFLIYFQGNSAPDKSGLPSDRFSAERTGGSVSTLTIQRTQQEDSAVYLCASSLVGAGELFFGEGSRLTVL.

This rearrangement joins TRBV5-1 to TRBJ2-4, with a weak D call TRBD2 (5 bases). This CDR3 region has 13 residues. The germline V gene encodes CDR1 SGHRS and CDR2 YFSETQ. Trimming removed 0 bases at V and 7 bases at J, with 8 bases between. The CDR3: CASSLARGNIQYF. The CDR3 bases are TGCGCCAGCAGCTTGGCACGAGGGAACATTCAGTACTTC.

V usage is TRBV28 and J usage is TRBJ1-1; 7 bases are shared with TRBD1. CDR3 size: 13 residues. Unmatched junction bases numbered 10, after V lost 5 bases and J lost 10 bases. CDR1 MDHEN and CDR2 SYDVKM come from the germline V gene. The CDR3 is CASSPPGQRAAFF. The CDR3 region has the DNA TGTGCCAGCAGTCCACCGGGACAGAGGGCAGCTTTCTTT.

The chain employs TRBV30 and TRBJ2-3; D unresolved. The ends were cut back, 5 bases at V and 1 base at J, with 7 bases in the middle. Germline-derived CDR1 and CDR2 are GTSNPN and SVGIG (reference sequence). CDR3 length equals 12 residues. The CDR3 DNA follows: TGTGCCTGGGGTGAACGCACAGATACGCAGTATTTT. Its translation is CAWGERTDTQYF.

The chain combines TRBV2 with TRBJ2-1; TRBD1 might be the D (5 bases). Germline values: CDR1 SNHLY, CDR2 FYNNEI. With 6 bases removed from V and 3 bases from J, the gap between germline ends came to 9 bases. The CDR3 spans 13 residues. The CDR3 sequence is CASSWTFYNEQFF. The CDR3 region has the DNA TGTGCCAGCAGCTGGACATTCTACAATGAGCAGTTCTTC.

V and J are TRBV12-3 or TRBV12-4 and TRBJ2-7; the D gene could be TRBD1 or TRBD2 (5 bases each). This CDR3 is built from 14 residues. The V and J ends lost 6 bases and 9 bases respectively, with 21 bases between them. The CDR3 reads CASSPGTPLRGQYF. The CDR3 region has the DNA TGTGCCAGCAGCCCCGGGACCCCTCTACGAGGGCAGTACTTC.

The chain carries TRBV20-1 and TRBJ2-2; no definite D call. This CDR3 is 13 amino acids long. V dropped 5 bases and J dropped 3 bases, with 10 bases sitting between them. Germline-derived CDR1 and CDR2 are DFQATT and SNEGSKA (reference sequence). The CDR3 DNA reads TGCAGTGCTGGAGTGACACACACCGGGGAGCTGTTTTTT. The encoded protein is CSAGVTHTGELFF.

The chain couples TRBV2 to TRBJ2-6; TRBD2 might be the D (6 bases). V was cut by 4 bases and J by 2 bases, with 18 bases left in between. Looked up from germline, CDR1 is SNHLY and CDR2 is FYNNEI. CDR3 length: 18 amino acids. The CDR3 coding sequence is TGTGCCAGCAGTGTTCTTCTATTGTGGGGGGCTGGGGCCAACGTCCTGACTTTC. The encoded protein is CASSVLLLWGAGANVLTF.

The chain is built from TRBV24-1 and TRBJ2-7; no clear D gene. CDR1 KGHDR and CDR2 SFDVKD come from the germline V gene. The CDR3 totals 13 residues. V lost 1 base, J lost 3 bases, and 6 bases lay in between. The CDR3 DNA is TGTGCCACCAGTGATTTCCCCCACTACGAGCAGTACTTC. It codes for CATSDFPHYEQYF.

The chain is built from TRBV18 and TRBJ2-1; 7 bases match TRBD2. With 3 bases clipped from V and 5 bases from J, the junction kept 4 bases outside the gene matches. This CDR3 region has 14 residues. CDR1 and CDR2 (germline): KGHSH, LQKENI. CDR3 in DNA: TGTGCCAGCTCACCGGGGACTACCAACAATGAGCAGTTCTTC. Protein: CASSPGTTNNEQFF.

As DNA, the CDR3 is TGTGCCAGCAGCAATTGGGATACCACAGATACGCAGTATTTT. It codes for CASSNWDTTDTQYF. This rearrangement joins TRBV27 to TRBJ2-3; D is unclear. The ends were cut back, 6 bases at V and 2 bases at J, with 12 bases in the middle. There are 14 residues in the CDR3. Germline CDR1 MNHEY, CDR2 SMNVEV (reference sequence).